This record covers a single TCR beta chain. The antigen is unknown. The sample is drawn from a study of early T cells in non-severe SARS-CoV-2 infection. Study results and limitations: CD4 and private specificities were missed by VDJdb matching, which favored anti-spike CD8 responses.

TCRdb reprocessed the 5' RACE reads with MiXCR, giving one entry per CDR3 protein. The sample carries tens of thousands of distinct CDR3 sequences, more than 13% recorded once. The germline V and J ends were trimmed by 3 bases and 0 bases, with 7 bases remaining between them. CDR3 length: 14 amino acids. CDR1 is ENHRY and CDR2 is SYGVKD in the germline V gene. The V and J genes are TRBV10-3 and TRBJ2-3, with D possibly matching TRBD2 (6 bases). This TCR was sampled from an adult who was a healthcare worker with PCR-confirmed SARS-CoV-2 infection or an uninfected control (not recorded which). The source material was whole blood. The CDR3 loop reads CAISDGTSTDTQYF. The DNA for the CDR3 is TGTGCCATCAGTGACGGGACTAGCACAGATACGCAGTATTTT.